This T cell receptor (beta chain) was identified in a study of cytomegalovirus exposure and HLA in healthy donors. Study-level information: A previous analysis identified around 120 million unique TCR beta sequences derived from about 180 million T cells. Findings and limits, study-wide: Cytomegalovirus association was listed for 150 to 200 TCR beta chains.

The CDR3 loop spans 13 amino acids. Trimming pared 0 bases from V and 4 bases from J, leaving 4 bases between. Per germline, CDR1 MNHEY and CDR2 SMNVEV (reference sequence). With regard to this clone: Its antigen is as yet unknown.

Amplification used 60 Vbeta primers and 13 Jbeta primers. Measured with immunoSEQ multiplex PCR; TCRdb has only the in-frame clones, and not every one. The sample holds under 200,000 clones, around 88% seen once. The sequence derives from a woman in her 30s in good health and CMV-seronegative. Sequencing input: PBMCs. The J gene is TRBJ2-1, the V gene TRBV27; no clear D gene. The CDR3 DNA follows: TGTGCCAGCAGTTTATCCCGGTACAATGAGCAGTTCTTC. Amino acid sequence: CASSLSRYNEQFF.